The 2 T cell receptor beta chains in this list originate from one sample, sequenced in a study of blood T cells in healthy people across ages (dated by TCRdb to about 2015). To prepare the library, 5' RACE was applied. The sequencing machine was an Illumina HiSeq 2500. A second PCR of roughly 6 to 11 cycles was run with a J-beta primer mix and a sample-barcoded 5' primer. TCRdb itself trimmed the public reads at Q25 with fastp, ran MiXCR and retained productive beta chains. Entries that share a CDR3 protein sequence are merged under the most common genes and DNA. In all, the sample holds 1.5 million to 2 million distinct CDR3 sequences, and 25% to 30% of those were seen once. The ten largest clones add up to 7.7% of the sample. Sequenced material: blood. These receptors were taken from a woman in her 30s in good health.

The chain recombines TRBV12-3 or TRBV12-4 with TRBJ2-5; 12 positions agree with TRBD2. V dropped 5 bases and J dropped 4; count of bases not matched to a gene: 11. The CDR3 extends over 17 amino acids. This CDR3 reads CASSIGLAGKFSETQYF. The CDR3 region has the DNA TGTGCCAGCAGTATAGGACTAGCGGGGAAGTTCTCAGAGACCCAGTACTTC.

The V call is TRBV12-3 or TRBV12-4, the J call TRBJ1-5; D may be TRBD1 (5 bases). Trimming took off 10 bases at V and 0 bases at J, with 19 bases between the two ends. This CDR3 is 16 amino acids long. For the CDR3, the DNA is TGTGCCAACAGCGGGACCTGGGGCAGTAGCAATCAGCCCCAGCATTTT. Its protein product is CANSGTWGSSNQPQHF.